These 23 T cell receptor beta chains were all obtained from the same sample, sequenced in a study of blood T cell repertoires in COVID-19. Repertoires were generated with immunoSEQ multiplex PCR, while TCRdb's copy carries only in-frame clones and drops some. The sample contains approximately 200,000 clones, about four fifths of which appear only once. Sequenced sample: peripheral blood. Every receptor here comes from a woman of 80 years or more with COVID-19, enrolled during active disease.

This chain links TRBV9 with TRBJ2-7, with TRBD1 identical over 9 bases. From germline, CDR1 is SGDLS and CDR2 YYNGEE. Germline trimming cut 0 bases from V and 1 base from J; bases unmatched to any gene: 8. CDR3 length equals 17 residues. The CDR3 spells CASSVADGQGRSYEQYF. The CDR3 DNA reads TGTGCCAGCAGCGTAGCAGACGGACAGGGGAGATCCTACGAGCAGTACTTC.

CDR3 loop: CASSLGQTTNEKLFF. The CDR3 DNA sequence: TGCGCCAGCAGCCTTGGACAGACAACTAATGAAAAACTGTTTTTT. V usage is TRBV5-1 and J usage is TRBJ1-4; D perhaps matches TRBD1 (6 bases). Germline V gene data show CDR1 as SGHRS and CDR2 as YFSETQ. This CDR3 has 15 residues. V was pared by 4 bases and J by 0 bases, with 10 bases between.

The CDR3, as DNA: TGTGCCACCAGTGCCTTGAACACCGGGGAGCTGTTTTTT. It specifies CATSALNTGELFF. The chain joins TRBV24-1 to TRBJ2-2; D unresolved. Per the germline V gene, CDR1 is KGHDR and CDR2 is SFDVKD. V was shortened by 5 bases and J by 1 base, with 4 bases between the two germline ends. CDR3 size: 13 residues.

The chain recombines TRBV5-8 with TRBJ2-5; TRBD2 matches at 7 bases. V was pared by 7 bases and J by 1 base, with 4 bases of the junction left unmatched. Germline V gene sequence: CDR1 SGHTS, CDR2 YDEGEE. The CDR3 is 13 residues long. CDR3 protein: CASSGGGQETQYF. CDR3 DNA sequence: TGTGCCAGCTCGGGGGGTGGCCAAGAGACCCAGTACTTC.

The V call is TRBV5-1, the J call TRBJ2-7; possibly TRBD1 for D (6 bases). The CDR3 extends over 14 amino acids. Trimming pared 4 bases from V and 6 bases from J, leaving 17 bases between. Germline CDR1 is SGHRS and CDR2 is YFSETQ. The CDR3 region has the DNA TGCGCCAGCAGCCCAAGCTCAACAGGGTCCGAGCAGTACTTC. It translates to CASSPSSTGSEQYF.

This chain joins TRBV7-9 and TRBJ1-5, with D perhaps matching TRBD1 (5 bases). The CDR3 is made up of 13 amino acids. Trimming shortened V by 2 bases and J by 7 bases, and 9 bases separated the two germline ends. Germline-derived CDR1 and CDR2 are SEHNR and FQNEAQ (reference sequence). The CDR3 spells CASSLQGDQPQHF. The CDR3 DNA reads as TGTGCCAGCAGCTTACAGGGTGACCAGCCCCAGCATTTT.

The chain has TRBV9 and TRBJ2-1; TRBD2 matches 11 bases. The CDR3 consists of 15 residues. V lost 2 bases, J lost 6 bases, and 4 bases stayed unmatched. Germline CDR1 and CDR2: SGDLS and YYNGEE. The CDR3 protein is CASSVLAGGPNEQFF. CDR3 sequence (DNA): TGTGCCAGCAGCGTGCTAGCGGGAGGCCCCAATGAGCAGTTCTTC.

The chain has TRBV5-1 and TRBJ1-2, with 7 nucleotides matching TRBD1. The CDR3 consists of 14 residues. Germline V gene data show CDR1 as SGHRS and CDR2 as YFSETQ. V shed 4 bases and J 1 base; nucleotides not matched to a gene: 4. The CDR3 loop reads CASSPTGSNYGYTF. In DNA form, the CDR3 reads TGCGCCAGCAGCCCGACAGGGAGTAACTATGGCTACACCTTC.

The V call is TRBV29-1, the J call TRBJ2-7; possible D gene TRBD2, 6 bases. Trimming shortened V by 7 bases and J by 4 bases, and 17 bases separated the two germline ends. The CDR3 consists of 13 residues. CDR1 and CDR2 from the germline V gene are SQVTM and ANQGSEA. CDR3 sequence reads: CSAGAAEGYEQYF. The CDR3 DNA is TGCAGCGCTGGAGCGGCGGAGGGGTACGAGCAGTACTTC.

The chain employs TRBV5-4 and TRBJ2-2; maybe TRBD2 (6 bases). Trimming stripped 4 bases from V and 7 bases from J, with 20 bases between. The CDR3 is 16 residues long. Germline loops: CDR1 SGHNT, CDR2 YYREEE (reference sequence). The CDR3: CASSGAGGAFLGELFF. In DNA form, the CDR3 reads TGTGCCAGCAGCGGGGCGGGCGGGGCCTTCCTCGGGGAGCTGTTTTTT.

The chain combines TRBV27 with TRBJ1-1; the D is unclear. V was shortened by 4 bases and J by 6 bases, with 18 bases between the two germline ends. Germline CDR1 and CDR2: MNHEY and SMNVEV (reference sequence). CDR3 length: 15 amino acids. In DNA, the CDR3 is TGTGCCAGCAGTTCCCTTATGGGCCTCGGGGCTGAAGCTTTCTTT. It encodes CASSSLMGLGAEAFF.

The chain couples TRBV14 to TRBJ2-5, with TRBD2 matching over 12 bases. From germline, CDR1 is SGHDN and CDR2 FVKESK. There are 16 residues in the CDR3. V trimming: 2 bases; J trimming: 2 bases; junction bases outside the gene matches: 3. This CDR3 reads CASSQLGTSGQETQYF. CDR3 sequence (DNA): TGTGCCAGCAGCCAACTAGGGACTAGCGGGCAAGAGACCCAGTACTTC.

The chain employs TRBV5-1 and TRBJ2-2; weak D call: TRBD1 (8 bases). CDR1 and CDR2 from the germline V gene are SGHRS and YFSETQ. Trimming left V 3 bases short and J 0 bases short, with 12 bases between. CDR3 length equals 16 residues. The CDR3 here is CASSSQGGSNTGELFF. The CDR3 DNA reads TGCGCCAGCAGCTCACAGGGGGGGTCGAACACCGGGGAGCTGTTTTTT.

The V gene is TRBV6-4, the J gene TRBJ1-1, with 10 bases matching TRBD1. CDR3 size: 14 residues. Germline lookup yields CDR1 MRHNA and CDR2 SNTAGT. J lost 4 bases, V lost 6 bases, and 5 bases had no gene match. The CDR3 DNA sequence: TGTGCCAGCAGAACGGACAGGGGGGGCACTGAAGCTTTCTTT. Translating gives CASRTDRGGTEAFF.

The CDR3 region has the DNA TGTGCCATCAGTGAGTCGTCAGGAGGAGAGACCCAGTACTTC. Translating it yields CAISESSGGETQYF. The chain combines TRBV10-3 with TRBJ2-5, with D perhaps TRBD2 (5 bases). Germline V lookup: CDR1 ENHRY, CDR2 SYGVKD. Trimming shortened V by 0 bases and J by 4 bases, and 9 bases separated the two germline ends. The CDR3 has 14 amino acids.

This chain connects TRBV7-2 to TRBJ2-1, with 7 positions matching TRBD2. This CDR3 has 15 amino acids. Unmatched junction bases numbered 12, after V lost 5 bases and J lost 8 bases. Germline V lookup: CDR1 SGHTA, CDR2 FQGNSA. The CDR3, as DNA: TGTGCCAGCAGCCCCAGCGGGACGGGCCCCTATGAGCAGTTCTTC. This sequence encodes CASSPSGTGPYEQFF.

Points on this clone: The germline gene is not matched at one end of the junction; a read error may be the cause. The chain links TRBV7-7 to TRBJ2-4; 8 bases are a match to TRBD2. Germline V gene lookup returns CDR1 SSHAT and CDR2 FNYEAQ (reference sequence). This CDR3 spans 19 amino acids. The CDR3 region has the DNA TGTGCTAGCAGCTCTAGTGAGACTAGCGCGACGCTAGCCAAAAACATTCAGTACTTC. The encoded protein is CASSSSETSATLAKNIQYF.

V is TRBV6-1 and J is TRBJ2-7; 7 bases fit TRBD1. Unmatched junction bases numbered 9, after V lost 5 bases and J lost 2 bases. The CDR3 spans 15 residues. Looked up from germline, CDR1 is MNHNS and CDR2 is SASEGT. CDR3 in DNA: TGTGCCAGCAGTCAAACTCGGACAGGACCCTACGAGCAGTACTTC. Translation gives CASSQTRTGPYEQYF.

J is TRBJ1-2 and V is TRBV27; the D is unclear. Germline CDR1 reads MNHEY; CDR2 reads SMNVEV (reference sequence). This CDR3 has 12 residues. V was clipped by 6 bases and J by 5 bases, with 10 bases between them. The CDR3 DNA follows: TGTGCCAGCAGGTCGACGGAGTATGGCTACACCTTC. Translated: CASRSTEYGYTF.

CDR3: CATDRPEAFF. CDR3 sequence (DNA): TGTGCCACCGACAGGCCTGAAGCTTTCTTT. The V call is TRBV24-1, the J call TRBJ1-1, with D tentatively TRBD1 (6 bases). The V end lost 9 bases, the J end lost 6 bases, and 7 bases lay between the germline ends. From germline, CDR1 is KGHDR and CDR2 SFDVKD. The CDR3 covers 10 residues.

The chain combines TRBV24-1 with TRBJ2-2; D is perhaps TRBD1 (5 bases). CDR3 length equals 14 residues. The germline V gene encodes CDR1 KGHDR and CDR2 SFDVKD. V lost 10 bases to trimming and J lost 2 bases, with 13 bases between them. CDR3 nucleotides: TGTGCCACAGGGGTCCCACAAAACACCGGGGAGCTGTTTTTT. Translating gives CATGVPQNTGELFF.

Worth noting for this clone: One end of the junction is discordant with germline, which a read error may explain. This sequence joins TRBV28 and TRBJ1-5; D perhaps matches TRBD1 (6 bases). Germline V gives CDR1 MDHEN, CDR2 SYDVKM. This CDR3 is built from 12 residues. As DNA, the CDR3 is TGTGCCAGCAGCCTGAATGGGGGGGCGACAGTTTTT. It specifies CASSLNGGATVF.

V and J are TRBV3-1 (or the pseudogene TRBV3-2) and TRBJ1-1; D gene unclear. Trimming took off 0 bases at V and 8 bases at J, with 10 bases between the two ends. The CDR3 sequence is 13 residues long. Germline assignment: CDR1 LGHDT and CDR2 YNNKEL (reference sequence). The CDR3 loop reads CASSQEDRREAFF. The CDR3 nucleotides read TGTGCCAGCAGCCAAGAAGATCGGAGGGAAGCTTTCTTT.